This TCR beta chain is from a study of CD8+CD57+ T cells in acquired aplastic anemia. Findings and caveats of the study: The study identified almost 30 CD8+ CDR3 sequences shared by patients and controls. The CD8+ Simpson's diversity of patients and controls was not significantly different.

The germline CDR1 and CDR2 sequences are LNHNV and YYDKDF (reference sequence). The CDR3 spans 15 residues. V dropped 4 bases and J dropped 0; count of bases not matched to a gene: 3. An expansion of CD8+CD57+ cells by flow cytometry had been shown in patients chosen for sequencing. With respect to this clonotype: Its antigen is still unknown.

Genomic DNA provided the template from which TCR beta VDJ and CDR3 profiles were obtained. One entry per CDR3 protein results from TCRdb running MiXCR on the reads. The table records roughly 200,000 distinct CDR3 sequences, approximately 65% of them present only once. The chain combines TRBV15 with TRBJ2-7; TRBD1 aligns across 10 bases. Sequences were obtained from sorted CD4+, CD8+, or CD8+CD57+ T cells (not recorded which) from PBMCs. The TCR sequence derives from a human donor with aplastic anemia. The CDR3 reads CATSNDRGLSYEQYF. Here the CDR3 DNA reads TGTGCCACCAGCAATGACAGGGGGCTCTCCTACGAGCAGTACTTC.